This is a list of T cell receptor beta chains from one sample in a study of T cells in Graves' hyperthyroidism and ophthalmopathy. TCRdb re-analysed the multiplex PCR reads in MiXCR, keeping a single row per CDR3 protein. The sample contains 380,000 or so distinct CDR3 sequences, about 20% of which appear only once. Input material: blood. These receptors all stem from a young woman with Graves' hyperthyroidism. Each CDR3 is given with its conserved first and last residue. A D gene is named only where the DNA matches it firmly. The size field is filled for only some rows; it gives once, few, many or a size class.

CDR3 DNA: TGCGCCAGCAGTACCAGTCAATCGGCTAATGAAAAACTGTTTTTT; CDR3 protein: CASSTSQSANEKLFF; J gene: TRBJ1-4; clone size: few; D gene: NA; V gene: TRBV5-1
CDR3 DNA: TGTGCCAGCAGTTACGAGGACAGGGGGCGTCGAGAGACCCAGTACTTC; CDR3 protein: CASSYEDRGRRETQYF; J gene: TRBJ2-5; clone size: many; D gene: TRBD1; V gene: TRBV6-5
CDR3 DNA: TGCAGTGCTAGAGATCATGGAGGTAATGATCAGCCCCAGCATTTT; CDR3 protein: CSARDHGGNDQPQHF; J gene: TRBJ1-5; clone size: many; D gene: NA; V gene: TRBV20-1
CDR3 DNA: TGTGCCAGCAGTTACGGGGCTCCTAGGAGCTCTGGGGCCAACGTCCTGACTTTC; CDR3 protein: CASSYGAPRSSGANVLTF; J gene: TRBJ2-6; clone size: many; D gene: NA; V gene: TRBV6-2/TRBV6-3
CDR3 DNA: TGTGCCAGCAGCTTAGATCAGGGTAGCTATGGCTACACCTTC; CDR3 protein: CASSLDQGSYGYTF; J gene: TRBJ1-2; clone size: many; D gene: NA; V gene: TRBV11-2
CDR3 DNA: TGCAGTGCTAGAAGGGAGTGGTCGGGGACCCAGTACTTC; CDR3 protein: CSARREWSGTQYF; J gene: TRBJ2-5; clone size: many; D gene: NA; V gene: TRBV20-1
CDR3 DNA: TGTGCCAGCAGCCTGGGACAGAGCGAGCAGTACTTC; CDR3 protein: CASSLGQSEQYF; J gene: TRBJ2-7; clone size: many; D gene: TRBD1; V gene: TRBV6-1
CDR3 DNA: TGCAGCGTTGGGACAGGGGGTAACTATGGCTACACCTTC; CDR3 protein: CSVGTGGNYGYTF; J gene: TRBJ1-2; clone size: many; D gene: TRBD1; V gene: TRBV29-1
CDR3 DNA: TGCGCCAGCAGCCACGGGACCGGGAAGAACACTGAAGCTTTCTTT; CDR3 protein: CASSHGTGKNTEAFF; J gene: TRBJ1-1; clone size: many; D gene: NA; V gene: TRBV5-1
CDR3 DNA: TGCGCCAGCAGCCTAGTAGCGGGGATACAAGAGACCCAGTACTTC; CDR3 protein: CASSLVAGIQETQYF; J gene: TRBJ2-5; clone size: many; D gene: TRBD2; V gene: TRBV4-1
CDR3 DNA: TGTGCCAGCCTTACGGACCCTTTTGATTACGAGCAGTACTTC; CDR3 protein: CASLTDPFDYEQYF; J gene: TRBJ2-7; clone size: many; D gene: NA; V gene: TRBV6-1
CDR3 DNA: TGCGCCAGCAGCCAGGCTTCGGGACAGAGGACCTACGAGCAGTACTTC; CDR3 protein: CASSQASGQRTYEQYF; J gene: TRBJ2-7; clone size: many; D gene: TRBD1; V gene: TRBV4-1
CDR3 DNA: TGTGCCAGCAGCTTGGATAGGACAGGGAGCCAAGAGACCCAGTACTTC; CDR3 protein: CASSLDRTGSQETQYF; J gene: TRBJ2-5; clone size: few; D gene: TRBD1; V gene: TRBV7-8
CDR3 DNA: TGTGCCAGCAGCCAATTCCCCAGGGACGTAACTGAAGCTTTCTTT; CDR3 protein: CASSQFPRDVTEAFF; J gene: TRBJ1-1; clone size: many; D gene: NA; V gene: TRBV14
CDR3 DNA: TGTGCCAGCAGCTTAGCCCGGGACGCCCGGCAGTACTTC; CDR3 protein: CASSLARDARQYF; J gene: TRBJ2-7; clone size: many; D gene: NA; V gene: TRBV7-9
CDR3 DNA: TGTGCCAGCAGACTAGGCGGGGGCTCTGGAAACACCATATATTTT; CDR3 protein: CASRLGGGSGNTIYF; J gene: TRBJ1-3; clone size: many; D gene: NA; V gene: TRBV12-3/TRBV12-4
CDR3 DNA: TGTGCCAGCAGTTTCCTGACAGGGGCGCGGGTCACTGAAGCTTTCTTT; CDR3 protein: CASSFLTGARVTEAFF; J gene: TRBJ1-1; clone size: few; D gene: TRBD1; V gene: TRBV28
CDR3 DNA: TGCAGCGTTGCCAGACAGGGGAAAGTCACTGAAGCTTTCTTT; CDR3 protein: CSVARQGKVTEAFF; J gene: TRBJ1-1; clone size: many; D gene: TRBD1; V gene: TRBV29-1
CDR3 DNA: TGTGCCAGCAGTGGCCGGGACAGGGGGCTGGAGACCCAGTACTTC; CDR3 protein: CASSGRDRGLETQYF; J gene: TRBJ2-5; clone size: NA; D gene: TRBD1; V gene: TRBV6-1
CDR3 DNA: TGTGCCAGCGGCTGGGAGACAGGGCCCTATGGCTACACCTTC; CDR3 protein: CASGWETGPYGYTF; J gene: TRBJ1-2; clone size: many; D gene: TRBD1; V gene: TRBV6-1
CDR3 DNA: TGTGCCAGCAGTTTGAAGCCTGGGGGCGCAGACTATGGCTACACCTTC; CDR3 protein: CASSLKPGGADYGYTF; J gene: TRBJ1-2; clone size: many; D gene: NA; V gene: TRBV28
CDR3 DNA: TGTGCCAGCAGTGATAGGGGCACTGGAAACACCATATATTTT; CDR3 protein: CASSDRGTGNTIYF; J gene: TRBJ1-3; clone size: many; D gene: NA; V gene: TRBV2
CDR3 DNA: TGTGCCAGCAGTTACTCGAAAGGGCACACTGAAGCTTTCTTT; CDR3 protein: CASSYSKGHTEAFF; J gene: TRBJ1-1; clone size: many; D gene: NA; V gene: TRBV6-5
CDR3 DNA: TGTGCCAGCAGTTTCGGGGGAGGTCAGCCCCAGCATTTT; CDR3 protein: CASSFGGGQPQHF; J gene: TRBJ1-5; clone size: many; D gene: NA; V gene: TRBV12-3/TRBV12-4
CDR3 DNA: TGTGCCAGCAGTTTCAGCGTAGAGACCCAGTACTTC; CDR3 protein: CASSFSVETQYF; J gene: TRBJ2-5; clone size: many; D gene: NA; V gene: TRBV12-3/TRBV12-4
CDR3 DNA: TGTGCCAGCAGTCCCGACAGCTTTGAAGCTTTCTTT; CDR3 protein: CASSPDSFEAFF; J gene: TRBJ1-1; clone size: NA; D gene: NA; V gene: TRBV6-2/TRBV6-3
CDR3 DNA: TGCAGTGCTAGGGGATCCGCCACCATCTACGAGCAGTACTTC; CDR3 protein: CSARGSATIYEQYF; J gene: TRBJ2-7; clone size: many; D gene: NA; V gene: TRBV20-1
CDR3 DNA: TGCAGCATCCTCGGGCAGAACTACGAGCAGTACTTC; CDR3 protein: CSILGQNYEQYF; J gene: TRBJ2-7; clone size: NA; D gene: NA; V gene: TRBV29-1
CDR3 DNA: TGCAGCGTTACCCACCCTGCCGTCACAGATACGCAGTATTTT; CDR3 protein: CSVTHPAVTDTQYF; J gene: TRBJ2-3; clone size: many; D gene: NA; V gene: TRBV29-1
CDR3 DNA: TGCAGTGCTCAGACAGGGTCCTCTGAAGCTTTCTTT; CDR3 protein: CSAQTGSSEAFF; J gene: TRBJ1-1; clone size: many; D gene: TRBD1; V gene: TRBV20-1
CDR3 DNA: TGCGCCAGCAGCCTACATACAGGGTCTACCGAGCAGTACTTC; CDR3 protein: CASSLHTGSTEQYF; J gene: TRBJ2-7; clone size: few; D gene: NA; V gene: TRBV5-1
CDR3 DNA: TGCGCCAGCAGCCAAGGGACAGGGAGGTATGGCTACACCTTC; CDR3 protein: CASSQGTGRYGYTF; J gene: TRBJ1-2; clone size: NA; D gene: TRBD1; V gene: TRBV4-1
CDR3 DNA: TGTGCCAGCAGCTCAGCTAGCGGGAAGGAGTACGAGCAGTACTTC; CDR3 protein: CASSSASGKEYEQYF; J gene: TRBJ2-7; clone size: NA; D gene: TRBD2; V gene: TRBV7-8
CDR3 DNA: TGTGCCAGCAGCCCTAAAGGGACAGCGACCTGGGACTATGGCTACACCTTC; CDR3 protein: CASSPKGTATWDYGYTF; J gene: TRBJ1-2; clone size: many; D gene: TRBD1; V gene: TRBV6-2/TRBV6-3
CDR3 DNA: TGTGCCAGCAGCCGGGACATCCAAGAGACCCAGTACTTC; CDR3 protein: CASSRDIQETQYF; J gene: TRBJ2-5; clone size: many; D gene: NA; V gene: TRBV7-9
CDR3 DNA: TGTGCCACCAGTGATTCCAGACAGGGCTATGGCTACACCTTC; CDR3 protein: CATSDSRQGYGYTF; J gene: TRBJ1-2; clone size: NA; D gene: TRBD1; V gene: TRBV24-1